The 14 T cell receptor beta chains reported below all come from one sample, sequenced in a study of lymphopenia after photon versus proton radiotherapy. Some clones are missing from TCRdb's copy, which holds only in-frame ones; the method was immunoSEQ multiplex PCR. The sample lists some 40,000 clones, around 84% occurring once. The sample consisted of peripheral blood, taken from a patient treated with proton-based radiotherapy. Receptors were obtained from a woman in her 70s with pancreatic cancer. Some clones in this sample may be carry-over from other donors' samples.

This clone was detected a few times. DNA for the CDR3: TGTGCCAGCAGCTTGTATTCTCGCGGGAGCACAGATACGCAGTATTTT. Translation: CASSLYSRGSTDTQYF. This chain links TRBV5-4 with TRBJ2-3; possible D gene TRBD2, 5 bases. From germline, CDR1 is SGHNT and CDR2 YYREEE (reference sequence). The length of the CDR3 is 16 residues. Trimming removed 1 base from V and 0 bases from J, with 12 bases in between.

The chain employs TRBV9 and TRBJ2-7, with D possibly TRBD2 on 5 matching bases. The germline V gene encodes CDR1 SGDLS and CDR2 YYNGEE. V dropped 1 base and J dropped 5 bases, with 13 bases sitting between them. The CDR3 length is 14 residues. This CDR3 reads CASSVRWESNEQYF. In DNA, the CDR3 is TGTGCCAGCAGCGTACGGTGGGAGTCGAACGAGCAGTACTTC.

The V call is TRBV19, the J call TRBJ1-2; 11 nucleotides match TRBD1. Per germline, CDR1 LNHDA and CDR2 SQIVND (reference sequence). The CDR3 loop spans 15 amino acids. With V trimmed by 5 bases and J by 8 bases, 10 bases remained unmatched. The CDR3 here is CASSPRTGGERGYTF. CDR3 nucleotide sequence: TGTGCCAGTAGTCCCCGGACAGGGGGCGAGCGGGGCTACACCTTC.

This clone appeared once. This chain links TRBV19 with TRBJ2-7; TRBD1 aligns across 9 bases. CDR1 LNHDA and CDR2 SQIVND come from the germline V gene (reference sequence). The length of the CDR3 is 16 residues. The V and J ends lost 6 bases and 6 bases, in that order; junction bases with no gene match: 15. DNA of the CDR3: TGTGCCAGTAGCAAGGACAGGGGTATGGCAGGTGGCGAGCAGTACTTC. Its protein is CASSKDRGMAGGEQYF.

V usage is TRBV7-3 and J usage is TRBJ2-3; a weak D match, TRBD2 (5 bases). V lost 1 base to trimming and J lost 0 bases, with 8 bases between them. CDR3 length: 15 residues. Germline loops: CDR1 SGHTA, CDR2 FQGTGA. The CDR3 is CASSLNPGSTDTQYF. In DNA, the CDR3 is TGTGCCAGCAGCTTAAATCCGGGAAGCACAGATACGCAGTATTTT.

This chain connects TRBV5-6 to TRBJ1-3; D might be TRBD1 (6 bases). The CDR3 loop spans 14 amino acids. V lost 5 bases, J lost 4 bases, and 13 bases lay in between. Germline V gene data show CDR1 as SGHDT and CDR2 as YYEEEE. CDR3 nucleotides: TGTGCCAGCAGTACGACAGGAATCGGAAACACCATATATTTT. It is translated as CASSTTGIGNTIYF.

CDR3 sequence: CASSQGLARDTQYF. As DNA, the CDR3 is TGTGCCAGCAGCCAGGGACTAGCTAGAGATACGCAGTATTTT. The rearrangement uses TRBV2 and TRBJ2-3; 9 nucleotides agree with TRBD2. Unmatched junction bases numbered 6, after V lost 6 bases and J lost 5 bases. The CDR3 consists of 14 residues. The V gene's germline CDR1 is SNHLY and CDR2 FYNNEI.

The gene calls are TRBV10-2 and TRBJ2-7; 8 bases match TRBD1. Germline V gene sequence: CDR1 WSHSY, CDR2 SAAADI. The CDR3 has 17 residues. The V segment lost 0 bases and the J segment 2 bases; nucleotides outside the gene matches: 9. Written as DNA, the CDR3 is TGCGCCAGCAGTGAGTCAGGTATCGGGACAGGAGCCTACGAGCAGTACTTC. Translated: CASSESGIGTGAYEQYF.

The chain links TRBV11-3 to TRBJ2-2, with a tentative D call TRBD2 (6 bases). The CDR3 covers 16 residues. The germline V and J ends were trimmed by 5 bases and 1 base, with 14 bases remaining between them. Germline CDR1 and CDR2: SGHNT and YENEEA. The CDR3 sequence is CASSPYTGGNTGELFF. In DNA, the CDR3 is TGTGCCAGCAGCCCCTATACCGGGGGGAACACCGGGGAGCTGTTTTTT.

The gene calls are TRBV4-2 and TRBJ2-5, with 8 bases aligning to TRBD2. From germline, CDR1 is LGHNA and CDR2 YNFKEQ. V gave up 0 bases and J gave up 5 bases; unmatched junction bases: 5. The CDR3 covers 15 residues. CDR3 bases: TGTGCCAGCAGCCAAGATCTGGGCGGGAGGGAGACCCAGTACTTC. This codes for CASSQDLGGRETQYF.

The V and J genes are TRBV11-3 and TRBJ2-2, with D perhaps matching TRBD1 (6 bases). Trimming pared 5 bases from V and 3 bases from J, leaving 16 bases between. Germline loops: CDR1 SGHNT, CDR2 YENEEA. The CDR3 is 16 amino acids. The CDR3: CASSLGLGADTGELFF. In DNA, the CDR3 is TGTGCCAGCAGCCTCGGACTGGGGGCGGACACCGGGGAGCTGTTTTTT.

In its sample, this clone was seen once. The chain joins TRBV4-1 to TRBJ1-1; 12 bases are a match to TRBD1. With V trimmed by 4 bases and J by 0 bases, 6 bases remained unmatched. This CDR3 is built from 17 residues. Germline V gene sequence: CDR1 MGHRA, CDR2 YSYEKL. CDR3 protein: CASSPRGTGGLNTEAFF. The CDR3 bases are TGCGCCAGCAGCCCCCGGGGGACAGGGGGCTTGAACACTGAAGCTTTCTTT.

The chain combines TRBV27 with TRBJ2-1; 9 nucleotides align to TRBD2. The CDR3 contains 15 residues. V was clipped by 7 bases and J by 2 bases; unmatched bases: 6. Germline V gene lookup returns CDR1 MNHEY and CDR2 SMNVEV (reference sequence). CDR3 sequence reads: CASTRAGGTYNEQFF. CDR3 bases: TGTGCCAGCACTCGAGCGGGAGGAACCTACAATGAGCAGTTCTTC.

The chain uses TRBV7-2 and TRBJ2-2, with D possibly matching TRBD1 (6 bases). V gave up 6 bases and J gave up 7 bases, with 15 bases separating them. This CDR3 comprises 14 residues. CDR1 SGHTA and CDR2 FQGNSA come from the germline V gene. The CDR3 is CASRQGPSGGELFF. The DNA of the CDR3 is TGTGCCAGCAGACAGGGCCCTTCAGGCGGGGAGCTGTTTTTT.